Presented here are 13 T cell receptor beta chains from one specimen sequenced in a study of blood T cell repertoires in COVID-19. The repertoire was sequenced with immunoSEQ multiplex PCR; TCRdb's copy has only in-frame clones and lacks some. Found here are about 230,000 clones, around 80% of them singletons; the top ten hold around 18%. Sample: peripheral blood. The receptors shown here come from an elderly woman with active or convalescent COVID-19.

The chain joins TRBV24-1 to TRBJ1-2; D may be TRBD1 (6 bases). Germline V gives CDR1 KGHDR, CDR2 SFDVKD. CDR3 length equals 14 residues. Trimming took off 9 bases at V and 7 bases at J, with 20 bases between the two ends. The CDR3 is CATAADSKVGGYTF. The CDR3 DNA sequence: TGTGCCACCGCTGCGGACAGTAAGGTTGGTGGCTACACCTTC.

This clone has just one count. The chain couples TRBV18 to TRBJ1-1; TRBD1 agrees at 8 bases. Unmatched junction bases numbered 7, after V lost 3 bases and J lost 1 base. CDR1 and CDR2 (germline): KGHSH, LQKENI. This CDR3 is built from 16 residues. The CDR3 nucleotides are TGTGCCAGCTCACCCAGGGCAGGGGGCTCGAACACTGAAGCTTTCTTT. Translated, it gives CASSPRAGGSNTEAFF.

CDR3 residues: CASSRGLPGDYSYEQYF. Written as DNA, the CDR3 is TGTGCCAGCAGTAGAGGCCTACCGGGAGACTACTCCTACGAGCAGTACTTC. V gene TRBV5-4 combines with J gene TRBJ2-7, with a weak D call TRBD2 (6 bases). CDR3 length: 17 residues. CDR1 and CDR2 from the germline V gene are SGHNT and YYREEE (reference sequence). The V end lost 5 bases, the J end lost 0 bases, and 21 bases lay between the germline ends.

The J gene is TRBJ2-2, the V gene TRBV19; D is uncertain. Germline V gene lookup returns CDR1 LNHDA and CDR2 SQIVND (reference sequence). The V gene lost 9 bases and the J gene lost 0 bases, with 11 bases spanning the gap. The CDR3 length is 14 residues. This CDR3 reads CASCRQANTGELFF. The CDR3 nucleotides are TGTGCCAGCTGCAGACAAGCGAACACCGGGGAGCTGTTTTTT.

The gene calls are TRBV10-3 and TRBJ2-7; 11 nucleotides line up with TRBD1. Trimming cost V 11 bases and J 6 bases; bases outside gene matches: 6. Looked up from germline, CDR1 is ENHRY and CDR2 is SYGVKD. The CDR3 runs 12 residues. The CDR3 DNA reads TGTGCCGGGGGACAGGGGGTAGGCGAGCAGTACTTC. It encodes CAGGQGVGEQYF.

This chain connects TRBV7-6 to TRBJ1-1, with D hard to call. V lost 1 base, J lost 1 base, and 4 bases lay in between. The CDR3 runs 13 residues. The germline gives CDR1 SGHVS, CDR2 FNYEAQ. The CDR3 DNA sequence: TGTGCCAGCAGCTTAGTCGGGAACACTGAAGCTTTCTTT. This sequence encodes CASSLVGNTEAFF.

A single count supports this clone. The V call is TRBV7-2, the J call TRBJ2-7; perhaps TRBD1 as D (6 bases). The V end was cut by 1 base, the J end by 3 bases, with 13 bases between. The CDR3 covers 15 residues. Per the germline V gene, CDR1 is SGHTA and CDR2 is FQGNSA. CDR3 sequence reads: CASSLDAGVSYEQYF. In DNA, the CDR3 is TGTGCCAGCAGCTTAGATGCAGGGGTAAGCTACGAGCAGTACTTC.

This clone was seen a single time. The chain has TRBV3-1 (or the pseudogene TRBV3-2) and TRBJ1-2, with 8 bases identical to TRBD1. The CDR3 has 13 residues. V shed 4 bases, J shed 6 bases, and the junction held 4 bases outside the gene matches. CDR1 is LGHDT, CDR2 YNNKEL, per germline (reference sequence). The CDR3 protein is CASSPTGDHGYTF. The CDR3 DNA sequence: TGTGCCAGCAGCCCGACAGGGGATCATGGCTACACCTTC.

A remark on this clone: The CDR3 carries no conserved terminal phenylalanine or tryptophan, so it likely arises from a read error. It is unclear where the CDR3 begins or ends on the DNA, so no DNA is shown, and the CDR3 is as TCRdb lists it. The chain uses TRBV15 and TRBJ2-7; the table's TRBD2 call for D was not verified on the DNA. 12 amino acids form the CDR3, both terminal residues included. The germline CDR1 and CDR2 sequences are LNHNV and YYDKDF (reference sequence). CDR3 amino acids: CATSRDSGVQLI.

CDR3 nucleotides: TGTGCCAGCAGCCGTAGCGGGGGCACAGATACGCAGTATTTT. Translated: CASSRSGGTDTQYF. V usage is TRBV11-2 and J usage is TRBJ2-3; 8 bases match TRBD2. The CDR3 runs to 14 residues. Germline V gene lookup returns CDR1 SGHAT and CDR2 FQNNGV. V shed 5 bases, J shed 1 base, and the junction held 2 bases outside the gene matches.

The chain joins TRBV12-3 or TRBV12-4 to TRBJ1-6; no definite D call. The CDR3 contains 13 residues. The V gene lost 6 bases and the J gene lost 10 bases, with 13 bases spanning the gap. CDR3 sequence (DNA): TGTGCCAGCAGCGCAGGATTTTCCTCACCCCTCCACTTT. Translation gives CASSAGFSSPLHF.

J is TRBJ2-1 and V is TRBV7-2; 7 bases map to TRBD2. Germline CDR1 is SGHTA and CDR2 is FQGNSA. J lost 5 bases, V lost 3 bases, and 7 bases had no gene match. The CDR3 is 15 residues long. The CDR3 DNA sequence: TGTGCCAGCAGCTTTGGGGCTAGCGGAAACAATGAGCAGTTCTTC. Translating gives CASSFGASGNNEQFF.

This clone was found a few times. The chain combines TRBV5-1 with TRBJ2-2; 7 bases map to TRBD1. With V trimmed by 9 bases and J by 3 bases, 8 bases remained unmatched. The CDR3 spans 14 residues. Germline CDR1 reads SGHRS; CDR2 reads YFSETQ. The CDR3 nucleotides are TGCGCCACAACGACAGGGTTGGACACCGGGGAGCTGTTTTTT. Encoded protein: CATTTGLDTGELFF.